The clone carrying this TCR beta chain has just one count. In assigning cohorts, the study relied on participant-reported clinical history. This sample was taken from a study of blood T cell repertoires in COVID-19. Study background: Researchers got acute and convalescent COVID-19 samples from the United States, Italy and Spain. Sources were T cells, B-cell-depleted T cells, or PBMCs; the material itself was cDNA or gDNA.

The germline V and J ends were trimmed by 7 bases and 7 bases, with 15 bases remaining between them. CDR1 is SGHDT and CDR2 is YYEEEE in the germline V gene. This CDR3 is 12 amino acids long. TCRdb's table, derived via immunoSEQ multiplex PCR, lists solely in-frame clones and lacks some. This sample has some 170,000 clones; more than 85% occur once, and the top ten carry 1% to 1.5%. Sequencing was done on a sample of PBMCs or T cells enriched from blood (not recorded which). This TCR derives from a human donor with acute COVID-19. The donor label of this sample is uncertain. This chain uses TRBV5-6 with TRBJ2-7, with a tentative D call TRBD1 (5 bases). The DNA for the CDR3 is TGTGCCAGCGCCCGTCGACCAGGGGAGCAGTACTTC. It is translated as CASARRPGEQYF.